The 29 T cell receptor beta chains below all came from one sample that was sequenced in a study of T cell responses to AZD1222 COVID-19 vaccine. The method was immunoSEQ multiplex PCR; TCRdb's version includes in-frame clones alone and lacks a portion of them. The sample yields 100,000 to 150,000 clones, 80% to 95% seen once. This material consisted of peripheral blood, taken on day 0 of AZD1222 vaccination. These receptors originate from an adult in good health.

This clone was detected once. The chain uses TRBV5-6 and TRBJ2-7; unclear D gene. The CDR3 totals 16 residues. V lost 6 bases and J lost 0, with 19 bases in between. Germline lookup yields CDR1 SGHDT and CDR2 YYEEEE. The CDR3 loop reads CASTSPAGGSSYEQYF. The CDR3 coding sequence is TGTGCCAGCACCTCCCCCGCCGGTGGGTCCTCCTACGAGCAGTACTTC.

This clone was counted once. J is TRBJ1-2 and V is TRBV6-2 or TRBV6-3, with 9 bases lining up with TRBD1. The germline CDR1 and CDR2 sequences are MNHEY and SVGEGT. The CDR3 has 14 residues. Trimming at V came to 6 bases and at J to 9 bases, leaving 11 bases not matched to a gene. Here the CDR3 reads CASSQGQGYRSYTF. The CDR3 DNA follows: TGTGCCAGCAGCCAGGGACAGGGTTATAGGAGCTACACCTTC.

In DNA, the CDR3 is TGTGCCAGCAGCACCGGGACAGGCTACAATGAGCAGTTCTTC. This codes for CASSTGTGYNEQFF. V is TRBV11-2 and J is TRBJ2-1; 8 positions match TRBD1. Germline loops: CDR1 SGHAT, CDR2 FQNNGV. V dropped 5 bases and J dropped 3; count of bases not matched to a gene: 3. This CDR3 is 14 amino acids long.

This chain links TRBV27 with TRBJ2-5, with a possible D match to TRBD1 (6 bases). This CDR3 is 14 amino acids long. The ends were cut back, 2 bases at V and 0 bases at J, with 7 bases in the middle. Per germline, CDR1 MNHEY and CDR2 SMNVEV (reference sequence). CDR3 region: CASSLQGYQETQYF. Here the CDR3 DNA reads TGTGCCAGCAGTTTACAGGGGTACCAAGAGACCCAGTACTTC.

This rearrangement joins TRBV11-2 to TRBJ1-2; possibly TRBD1 for D (5 bases). With 8 bases removed from V and 2 bases from J, the gap between germline ends came to 9 bases. This CDR3 comprises 12 residues. Per the germline V gene, CDR1 is SGHAT and CDR2 is FQNNGV. The DNA of the CDR3 is TGTGCCAGCGGCAAGGGGAACTATGGCTACACCTTC. Translating it yields CASGKGNYGYTF.

The chain links TRBV23-1 to TRBJ2-7; D is perhaps TRBD1 (5 bases). TRBV23-1 is labeled an ORF, and its function is uncertain. V shed 6 bases and J shed 1 base, with 19 bases lying between them. The CDR3 runs to 16 residues. In DNA form, the CDR3 reads TGCGCCAGCAGAACAACCCGAAGGGGCCAATCCTACGAGCAGTACTTC. Protein product: CASRTTRRGQSYEQYF.

J is TRBJ2-7 and V is TRBV3-1 (or the pseudogene TRBV3-2); TRBD1 matches at 8 bases. V shed 4 bases and J 0 bases; nucleotides not matched to a gene: 5. CDR1 and CDR2 from the germline V gene are LGHDT and YNNKEL (reference sequence). The CDR3 has 15 amino acids. CDR3 amino acids: CASSPRGPPSYEQYF. The CDR3 region has the DNA TGTGCCAGCAGCCCCAGGGGGCCCCCCTCCTACGAGCAGTACTTC.

The chain is built from TRBV28 and TRBJ1-2; D gene unclear. The V gene's germline CDR1 is MDHEN and CDR2 SYDVKM. The CDR3 sequence is 13 residues long. The V end lost 6 bases, the J end lost 3 bases, and 11 bases lay between the germline ends. The CDR3 DNA reads as TGTGCCAGCAGGAGAGGCCGGGACTATGGCTACACCTTC. Translation gives CASRRGRDYGYTF.

This clone has only one observation. The chain carries TRBV6-2 or TRBV6-3 and TRBJ2-7; 8 positions match TRBD1. V lost 5 bases and J lost 0; bases outside the gene matches: 3. Germline CDR1 is MNHEY and CDR2 is SVGEGT. The CDR3 is 14 residues long. Written as DNA, the CDR3 is TGTGCCAGCAGTCGACAGGGGCACTCCTACGAGCAGTACTTC. It specifies CASSRQGHSYEQYF.

The chain carries TRBV6-5 and TRBJ1-3, with a tentative D call TRBD1 (5 bases). The CDR3 is 14 residues long. Germline lookup yields CDR1 MNHEY and CDR2 SVGAGI. V was clipped by 2 bases and J by 6 bases, with 11 bases between them. The CDR3 spells CASSYDAGLNTIYF. The CDR3 DNA sequence: TGTGCCAGCAGTTACGATGCAGGGTTAAACACCATATATTTT.

This chain joins TRBV10-3 and TRBJ2-3, with D uncertain. V dropped 4 bases and J dropped 4 bases, with 12 bases sitting between them. Germline assignment: CDR1 ENHRY and CDR2 SYGVKD. The CDR3 has 14 residues. The DNA for the CDR3 is TGTGCCATCAGTGGAGGTATCACAGCAGATACGCAGTATTTT. It yields the protein CAISGGITADTQYF.

The rearrangement links TRBV18 to TRBJ1-5; 7 nucleotides match TRBD1. CDR1 is KGHSH, CDR2 LQKENI, per germline. This CDR3 is built from 18 residues. V was pared by 3 bases and J by 4 bases, with 15 bases of the junction left unmatched. The CDR3 loop reads CASSPLDRALQGNQPQHF. CDR3 sequence (DNA): TGTGCCAGCTCACCCCTAGACAGGGCACTTCAGGGAAATCAGCCCCAGCATTTT. Combining the CDR3 with reference TRBV18 and TRBJ1-5 gives the whole variable domain NAGVMQNPRHLVRRRGQEARLRCSPMKGHSHVYWYRQLPEEGLKFMVYLQKENIIDESGMPKERFSAEFPKEGPSILRIQQVVRGDSAAYFCASSPLDRALQGNQPQHFGDGTRLSIL.

This rearrangement joins TRBV21-1 to TRBJ1-2; TRBD1, the table's D call, lacks a check against the DNA. TRBV21-1 is a known pseudogene. This CDR3 comprises 17 residues. The CDR3 region is CASSKAERTGSNYGYTF. The DNA of the CDR3 is TGTGCCAGCAGCAAAGCCGAAAGGACAGGGTCTAACTATGGCTACACCTTC.

The gene calls are TRBV12-3 or TRBV12-4 and TRBJ2-1; D ambiguous. CDR3 size: 11 residues. Trimming cost V 4 bases and J 11 bases, with 9 bases left between them. CDR3 amino acids: CASSSSPKQFF. DNA for the CDR3: TGTGCCAGCAGTTCTTCTCCTAAGCAGTTCTTC.

This sequence joins TRBV3-1 (or the pseudogene TRBV3-2) and TRBJ1-5; 9 positions agree with TRBD1. In germline, CDR1 is LGHDT, CDR2 YNNKEL (reference sequence). The V and J ends lost 1 base and 5 bases, in that order; junction bases with no gene match: 6. The CDR3 has 16 residues. The CDR3 sequence is CASSQGTGGSYQPQHF. The CDR3 DNA sequence: TGTGCCAGCAGCCAAGGAACAGGGGGCTCCTATCAGCCCCAGCATTTT.

The chain has TRBV25-1 and TRBJ2-5; 13 nucleotides match TRBD2. The CDR3 has 14 amino acids. J lost 5 bases, V lost 11 bases, and 8 bases had no gene match. Germline CDR1 MGHDK, CDR2 SYGVNS. The CDR3 loop is CACRTSGGGETQYF. In nucleotides, the CDR3 is TGTGCCTGCCGGACTAGCGGGGGCGGGGAGACCCAGTACTTC.

The chain recombines TRBV4-3 with TRBJ1-1; maybe TRBD1 (5 bases). V was clipped by 4 bases and J by 0 bases, with 9 bases between them. The germline V gene encodes CDR1 LGHNA and CDR2 YSLEER. The CDR3 has 14 residues. CDR3 coding DNA: TGCGCCAGCAGCCCTGACAGACTGAACACTGAAGCTTTCTTT. This sequence encodes CASSPDRLNTEAFF.

The chain recombines TRBV9 with TRBJ1-1, with D unresolved. Germline CDR1 is SGDLS and CDR2 is YYNGEE. The CDR3 is 13 residues long. Trimming left V 2 bases short and J 4 bases short, with 9 bases between. In nucleotides, the CDR3 is TGTGCCAGCAGCGTGTGGGAGGGCACTGAAGCTTTCTTT. Translated: CASSVWEGTEAFF.

The rearrangement uses TRBV6-5 and TRBJ2-7; D is possibly TRBD2 (5 bases). CDR3 length: 15 amino acids. CDR1 and CDR2 from the germline V gene are MNHEY and SVGAGI. V was shortened by 5 bases and J by 4 bases, with 18 bases between the two germline ends. CDR3 sequence reads: CASSPSRGARYEQYF. The DNA of the CDR3 is TGTGCCAGCAGTCCATCCCGGGGAGCTAGATACGAGCAGTACTTC.

The genes are TRBV5-1 and TRBJ2-5, with D unclear. Per germline, CDR1 SGHRS and CDR2 YFSETQ. V lost 0 bases, J lost 2 bases, and 2 bases lay in between. The CDR3 is 12 amino acids. Here the CDR3 reads CASSLDQETQYF. As DNA, the CDR3 is TGCGCCAGCAGCTTGGATCAAGAGACCCAGTACTTC.

The chain couples TRBV29-1 to TRBJ1-1, with D uncertain. The CDR3 runs 11 residues. Germline loops: CDR1 SQVTM, CDR2 ANQGSEA. Trimming removed 1 base from V and 3 bases from J, with 3 bases in between. The CDR3 nucleotides read TGCAGCGTTGAAGGGGACACTGAAGCTTTCTTT. Amino acids: CSVEGDTEAFF.

The chain couples TRBV14 to TRBJ1-3; 7 nucleotides align to TRBD1. Germline-derived CDR1 and CDR2 are SGHDN and FVKESK. Trimming cost V 6 bases and J 0 bases; bases outside gene matches: 8. The CDR3 has 16 amino acids. CDR3 loop: CASSRQGWDSGNTIYF. CDR3 in DNA: TGTGCCAGCAGTCGACAGGGATGGGACTCTGGAAACACCATATATTTT.

The gene calls are TRBV5-1 and TRBJ1-2; 9 bases are shared with TRBD1. The V gene's germline CDR1 is SGHRS and CDR2 YFSETQ. V dropped 4 bases and J dropped 1; count of bases not matched to a gene: 2. CDR3 size: 14 residues. CDR3 DNA: TGCGCCAGCAGCGAGACAGGGGGTAACTATGGCTACACCTTC. It is translated as CASSETGGNYGYTF.

The rearrangement uses TRBV27 and TRBJ1-5, with TRBD1 matching over 7 bases. The CDR3 loop spans 15 amino acids. Germline V gene lookup returns CDR1 MNHEY and CDR2 SMNVEV (reference sequence). Trimming took 5 bases from V and 2 from J; bases not matched to a gene: 6. The CDR3 protein is CASSLTGERNQPQHF. The CDR3 DNA sequence: TGTGCCAGCAGTCTCACAGGGGAGCGCAATCAGCCCCAGCATTTT.

The CDR3 bases are TGTGCCAGCAGCGTAGAGGGGGGCCGGAACAATGAGCAGTTCTTC. Protein: CASSVEGGRNNEQFF. This chain links TRBV9 with TRBJ2-1; perhaps D is TRBD1 or TRBD2 (6 bases each). CDR3 length: 15 residues. Germline V gives CDR1 SGDLS, CDR2 YYNGEE. Trimming shortened V by 0 bases and J by 5 bases, and 12 bases separated the two germline ends.

The V gene is TRBV18, the J gene TRBJ2-3, with 9 bases that match TRBD1. The CDR3 runs 13 residues. Losses at the gene ends were 8 bases for V and 2 bases for J; bases not matched to a gene: 2. In germline, CDR1 is KGHSH, CDR2 LQKENI. CDR3 sequence: CASRQGVTDTQYF. The CDR3 DNA reads as TGTGCCAGCAGACAGGGGGTCACAGATACGCAGTATTTT.

The chain carries TRBV21-1 and TRBJ2-5; the table assigns TRBD1, which was not confirmed against the DNA. TRBV21-1 is termed a pseudogene. The CDR3 is made up of 13 amino acids. The chain's CDR3 is CASIVDREETQYF. For the CDR3, the DNA is TGTGCCAGCATCGTTGACAGGGAAGAGACCCAGTACTTC.

V gene TRBV11-2 combines with J gene TRBJ2-3; 7 nucleotides align to TRBD1. After removal of 6 bases from V and 0 bases from J, the junction contained 3 bases not matched to a gene. The germline V gene encodes CDR1 SGHAT and CDR2 FQNNGV. The CDR3 length is 14 residues. The CDR3 here is CASRRGLSTDTQYF. CDR3 coding DNA: TGTGCCAGCAGGAGGGGGCTGAGCACAGATACGCAGTATTTT.

The CDR3 is CASSQDGDYPEYNEQFF. DNA of the CDR3: TGCGCCAGCAGCCAAGATGGAGACTATCCGGAGTATAATGAGCAGTTCTTC. The gene calls are TRBV4-3 and TRBJ2-1; possible D gene TRBD2, 5 bases. From germline, CDR1 is LGHNA and CDR2 YSLEER. Trimming left V 0 bases short and J 7 bases short, with 19 bases between. CDR3 length equals 17 residues.